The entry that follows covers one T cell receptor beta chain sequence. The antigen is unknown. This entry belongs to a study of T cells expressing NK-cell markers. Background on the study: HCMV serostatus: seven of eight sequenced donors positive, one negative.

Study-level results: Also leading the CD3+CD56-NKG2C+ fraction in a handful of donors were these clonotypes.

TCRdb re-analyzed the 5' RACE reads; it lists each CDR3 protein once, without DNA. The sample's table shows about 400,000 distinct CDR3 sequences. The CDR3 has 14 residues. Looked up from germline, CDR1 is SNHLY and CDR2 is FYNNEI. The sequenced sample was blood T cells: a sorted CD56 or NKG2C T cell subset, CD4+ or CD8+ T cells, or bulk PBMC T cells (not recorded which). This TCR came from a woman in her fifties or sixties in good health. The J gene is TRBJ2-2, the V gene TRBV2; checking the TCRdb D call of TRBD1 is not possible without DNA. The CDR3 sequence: CASSLLTGPGELFF. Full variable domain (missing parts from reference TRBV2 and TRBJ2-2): EPEVTQTPSHQVTQMGQEVILRCVPISNHLYFYWYRQILGQKVEFLVSFYNNEISEKSEIFDDQFSVERPDGSNFTLKIRSTKLEDSAMYFCASSLLTGPGELFFGEGSRLTVL.